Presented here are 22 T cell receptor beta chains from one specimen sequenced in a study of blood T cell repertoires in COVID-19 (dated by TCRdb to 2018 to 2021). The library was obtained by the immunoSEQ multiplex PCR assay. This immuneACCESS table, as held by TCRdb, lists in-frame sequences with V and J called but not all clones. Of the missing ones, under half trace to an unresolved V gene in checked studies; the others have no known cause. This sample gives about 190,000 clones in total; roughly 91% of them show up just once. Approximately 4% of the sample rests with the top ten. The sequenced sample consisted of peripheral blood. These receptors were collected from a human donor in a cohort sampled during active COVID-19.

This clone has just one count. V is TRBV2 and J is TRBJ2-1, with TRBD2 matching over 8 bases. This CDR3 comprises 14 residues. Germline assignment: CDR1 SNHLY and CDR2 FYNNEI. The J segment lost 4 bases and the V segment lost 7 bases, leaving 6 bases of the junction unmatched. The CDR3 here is CASTERELYNEQFF. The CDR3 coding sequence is TGTGCCAGCACCGAGCGGGAGTTGTACAATGAGCAGTTCTTC.

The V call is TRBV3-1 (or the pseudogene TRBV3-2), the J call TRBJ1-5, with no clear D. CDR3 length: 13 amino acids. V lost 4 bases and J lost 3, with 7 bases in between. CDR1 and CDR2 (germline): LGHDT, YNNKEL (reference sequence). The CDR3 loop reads CASSLLLNQPQHF. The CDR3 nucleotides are TGTGCCAGCAGCCTCCTCCTCAATCAGCCCCAGCATTTT.

DNA of the CDR3: TGTGCCAGCAGTTTAGACAGCTCCTACGAGCAGTACTTC. Translation: CASSLDSSYEQYF. The rearrangement links TRBV12-3 or TRBV12-4 to TRBJ2-7; no clear D. V lost 1 base and J 0 bases, leaving 4 bases between the germline ends. CDR3 length equals 13 residues.

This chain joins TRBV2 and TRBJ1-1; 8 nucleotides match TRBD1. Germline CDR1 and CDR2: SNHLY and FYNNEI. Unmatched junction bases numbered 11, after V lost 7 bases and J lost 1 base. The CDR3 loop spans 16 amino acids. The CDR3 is CASTFGWTGTNTEAFF. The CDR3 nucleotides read TGTGCCAGCACCTTCGGATGGACAGGGACGAACACTGAAGCTTTCTTT.

The CDR3 coding sequence is TGTGCCAGCGCCAGGGGGGACGGTGAAAAACTGTTTTTT. It codes for CASARGDGEKLFF. The rearrangement uses TRBV2 and TRBJ1-4; 7 nucleotides match TRBD1. This CDR3 comprises 13 residues. The trim removed 8 bases at V and 7 bases at J, leaving 7 bases unmatched. CDR1 is SNHLY, CDR2 FYNNEI, per germline. Full variable domain (rest looked up from reference TRBV2 and TRBJ1-4): EPEVTQTPSHQVTQMGQEVILRCVPISNHLYFYWYRQILGQKVEFLVSFYNNEISEKSEIFDDQFSVERPDGSNFTLKIRSTKLEDSAMYFCASARGDGEKLFFGSGTQLSVL.

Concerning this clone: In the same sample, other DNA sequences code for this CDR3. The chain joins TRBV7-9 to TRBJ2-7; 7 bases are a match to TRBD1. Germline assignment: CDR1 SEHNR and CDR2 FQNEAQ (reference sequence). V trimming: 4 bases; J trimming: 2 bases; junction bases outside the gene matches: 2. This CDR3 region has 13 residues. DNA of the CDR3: TGTGCCAGCAGCTATACAGGGGCCTACGAGCAGTACTTC. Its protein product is CASSYTGAYEQYF.

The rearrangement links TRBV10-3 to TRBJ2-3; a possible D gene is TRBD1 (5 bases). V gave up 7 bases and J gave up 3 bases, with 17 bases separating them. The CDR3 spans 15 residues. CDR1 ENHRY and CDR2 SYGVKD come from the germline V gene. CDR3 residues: CAINANIRGTDTQYF. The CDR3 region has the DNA TGTGCCATCAATGCGAACATTAGGGGTACAGATACGCAGTATTTT.

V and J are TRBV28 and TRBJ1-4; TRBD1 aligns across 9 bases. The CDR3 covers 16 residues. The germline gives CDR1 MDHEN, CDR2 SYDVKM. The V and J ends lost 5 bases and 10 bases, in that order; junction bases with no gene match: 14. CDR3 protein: CASSLIPGQGGGKLFF. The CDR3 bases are TGTGCCAGCAGTCTCATCCCGGGACAGGGTGGCGGAAAACTGTTTTTT. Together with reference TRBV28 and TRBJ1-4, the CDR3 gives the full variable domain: DVKVTQSSRYLVKRTGEKVFLECVQDMDHENMFWYRQDPGLGLRLIYFSYDVKMKEKGDIPEGYSVSREKKERFSLILESASTNQTSMYLCASSLIPGQGGGKLFFGSGTQLSVL.

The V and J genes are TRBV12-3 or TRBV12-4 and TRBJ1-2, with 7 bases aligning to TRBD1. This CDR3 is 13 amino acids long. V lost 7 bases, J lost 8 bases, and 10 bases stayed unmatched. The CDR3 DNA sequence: TGTGCCAGCATCCCCGAGACAGGGTACGGCTACACCTTC. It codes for CASIPETGYGYTF.

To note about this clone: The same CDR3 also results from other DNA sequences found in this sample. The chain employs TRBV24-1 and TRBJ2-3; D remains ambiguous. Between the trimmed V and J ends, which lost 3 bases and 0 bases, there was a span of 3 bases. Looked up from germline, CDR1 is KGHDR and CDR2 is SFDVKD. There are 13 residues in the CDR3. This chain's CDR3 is CATSDPSTDTQYF. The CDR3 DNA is TGTGCCACCAGTGATCCTAGCACAGATACGCAGTATTTT.

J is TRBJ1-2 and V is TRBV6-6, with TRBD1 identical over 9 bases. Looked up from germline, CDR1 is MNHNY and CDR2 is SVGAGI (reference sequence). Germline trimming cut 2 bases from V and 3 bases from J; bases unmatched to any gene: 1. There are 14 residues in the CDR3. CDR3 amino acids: CASSYTGGDYGYTF. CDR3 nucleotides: TGTGCCAGCAGTTACACAGGGGGCGACTATGGCTACACCTTC.

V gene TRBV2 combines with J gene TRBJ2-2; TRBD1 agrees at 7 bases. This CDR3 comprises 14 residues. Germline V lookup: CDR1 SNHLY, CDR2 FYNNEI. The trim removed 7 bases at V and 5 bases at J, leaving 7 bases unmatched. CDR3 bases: TGTGCCAGCAAGCCAAGACAGGGAACCGGGGAGCTGTTTTTT. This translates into CASKPRQGTGELFF.

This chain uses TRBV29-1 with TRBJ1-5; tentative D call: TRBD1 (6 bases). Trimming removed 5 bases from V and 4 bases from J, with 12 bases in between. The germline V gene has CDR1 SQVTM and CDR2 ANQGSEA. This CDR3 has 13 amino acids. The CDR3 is CSVQTGENQPQHF. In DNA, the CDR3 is TGCAGCGTTCAGACAGGCGAGAATCAGCCCCAGCATTTT. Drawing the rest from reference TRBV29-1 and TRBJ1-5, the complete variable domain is SAVISQKPSRDICQRGTSLTIQCQVDSQVTMMFWYRQQPGQSLTLIATANQGSEATYESGFVIDKFPISRPNLTFSTLTVSNMSPEDSSIYLCSVQTGENQPQHFGDGTRLSIL.

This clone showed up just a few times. The CDR3 coding sequence is TGTGCCAGTAGGTATTCTACAGGGGACCATCGGCAGCCCCAGCATTTT. As protein: CASRYSTGDHRQPQHF. The chain links TRBV19 to TRBJ1-5; 7 bases align to TRBD1. Trimming at V came to 6 bases and at J to 7 bases, leaving 15 bases not matched to a gene. The CDR3 is made up of 16 amino acids. CDR1 and CDR2 (germline): LNHDA, SQIVND (reference sequence). The whole variable domain, filled in from reference TRBV19 and TRBJ1-5, reads DGGITQSPKYLFRKEGQNVTLSCEQNLNHDAMYWYRQDPGQGLRLIYYSQIVNDFQKGDIAEGYSVSREKKESFPLTVTSAQKNPTAFYLCASRYSTGDHRQPQHFGDGTRLSIL.

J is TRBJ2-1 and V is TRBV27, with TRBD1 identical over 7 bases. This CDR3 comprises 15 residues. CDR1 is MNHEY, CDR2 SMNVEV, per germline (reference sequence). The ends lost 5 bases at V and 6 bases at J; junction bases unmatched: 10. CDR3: CASSIRQGWGNEQFF. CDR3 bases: TGTGCCAGCAGTATTCGACAGGGCTGGGGCAATGAGCAGTTCTTC.

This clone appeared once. The DNA of the CDR3 is TGTGCCAGCAGTGAAGGCAGATCGTTTGACAATGAGCAGTTCTTC. It specifies CASSEGRSFDNEQFF. V usage is TRBV2 and J usage is TRBJ2-1; D not resolved. This CDR3 spans 15 amino acids. Trimming removed 1 base at V and 5 bases at J, with 12 bases between. Germline V gene data show CDR1 as SNHLY and CDR2 as FYNNEI.

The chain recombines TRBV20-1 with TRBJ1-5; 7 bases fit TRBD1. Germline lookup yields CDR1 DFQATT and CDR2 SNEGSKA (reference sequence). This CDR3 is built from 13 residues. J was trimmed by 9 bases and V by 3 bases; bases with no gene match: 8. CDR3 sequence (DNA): TGCAGTGCTAGTCCCAAACAGGGGCGGCCCCAGCATTTT. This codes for CSASPKQGRPQHF.

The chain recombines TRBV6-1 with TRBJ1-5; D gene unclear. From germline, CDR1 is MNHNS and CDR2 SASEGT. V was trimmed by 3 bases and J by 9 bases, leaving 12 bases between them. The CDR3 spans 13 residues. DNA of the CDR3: TGTGCCAGCAGTGAGTGGCCAGGTAGGCCCCAGCATTTT. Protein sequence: CASSEWPGRPQHF.

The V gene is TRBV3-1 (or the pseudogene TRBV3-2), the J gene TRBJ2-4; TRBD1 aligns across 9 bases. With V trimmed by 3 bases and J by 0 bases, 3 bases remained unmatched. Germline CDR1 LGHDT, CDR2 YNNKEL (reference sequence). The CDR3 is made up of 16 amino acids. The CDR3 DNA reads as TGTGCCAGCAGCCATCTGACAGGGGGAGCCAAAAACATTCAGTACTTC. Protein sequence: CASSHLTGGAKNIQYF.

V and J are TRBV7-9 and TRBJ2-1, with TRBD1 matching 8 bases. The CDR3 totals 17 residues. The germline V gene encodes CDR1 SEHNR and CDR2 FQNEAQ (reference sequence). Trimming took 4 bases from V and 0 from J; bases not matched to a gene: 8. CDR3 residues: CASSSADRASSYNEQFF. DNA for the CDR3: TGTGCCAGCAGCTCCGCGGACAGGGCGAGCTCCTACAATGAGCAGTTCTTC.

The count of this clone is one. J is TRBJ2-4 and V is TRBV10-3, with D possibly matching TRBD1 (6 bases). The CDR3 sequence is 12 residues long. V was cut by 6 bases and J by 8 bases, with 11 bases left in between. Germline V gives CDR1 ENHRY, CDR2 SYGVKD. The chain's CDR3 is CAIRDRQDIQYF. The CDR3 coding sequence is TGTGCCATCAGGGACAGACAGGACATTCAGTACTTC.

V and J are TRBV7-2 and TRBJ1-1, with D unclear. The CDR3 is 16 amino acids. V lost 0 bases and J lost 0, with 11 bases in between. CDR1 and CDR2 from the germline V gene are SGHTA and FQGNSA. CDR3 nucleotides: TGTGCCAGCAGCTTAGCACCGGGAGAGATGAACACTGAAGCTTTCTTT. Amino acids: CASSLAPGEMNTEAFF.